This T cell receptor (beta chain) was captured in a study of CD8 T cells in ankylosing spondylitis. Study-wide findings and caveats: A TCR beta motif made of several highly homologous variants seemed typical of ankylosing spondylitis blood. Reactive arthritis synovial fluid and blood were previously reported to contain some motif variants.

V lost 1 base and J lost 6, with 16 bases in between. The germline V gene encodes CDR1 MGHRA and CDR2 YSYEKL. The CDR3 has 15 residues. This clonotype occurred a few times. Its target is not known. Each CDR3 protein is one row after TCRdb ran MiXCR on the 5' RACE reads. Altogether over 450,000 distinct CDR3 sequences are present, approximately 11% being singletons, with the ten largest covering approximately 6.3%. This clonotype was sampled from a male donor with ankylosing spondylitis. Sequencing used blood, either unsorted or a sorted T cell fraction (not recorded which). The chain uses TRBV4-1 and TRBJ2-7; the D gene is possibly TRBD2 (6 bases). The CDR3 DNA sequence: TGCGCCAGCAGCCAAGTGTGGAGGGGCAGTGGCGAGCAGTACGTC. Residues: CASSQVWRGSGEQYV.